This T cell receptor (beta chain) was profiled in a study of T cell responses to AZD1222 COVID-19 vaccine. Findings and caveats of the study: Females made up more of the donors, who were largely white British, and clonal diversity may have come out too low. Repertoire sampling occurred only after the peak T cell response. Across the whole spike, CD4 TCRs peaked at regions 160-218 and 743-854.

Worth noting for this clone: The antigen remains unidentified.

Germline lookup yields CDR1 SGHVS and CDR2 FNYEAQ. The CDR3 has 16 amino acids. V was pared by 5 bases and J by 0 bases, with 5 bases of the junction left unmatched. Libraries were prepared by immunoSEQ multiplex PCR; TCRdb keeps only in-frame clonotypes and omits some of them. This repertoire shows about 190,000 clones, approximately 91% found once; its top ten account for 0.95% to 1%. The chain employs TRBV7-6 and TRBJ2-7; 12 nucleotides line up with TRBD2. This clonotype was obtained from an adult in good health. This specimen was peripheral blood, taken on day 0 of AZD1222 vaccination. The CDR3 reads CASSGLAGGFSYEQYF. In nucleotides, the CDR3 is TGTGCCAGCAGCGGGCTAGCGGGAGGGTTCTCCTACGAGCAGTACTTC.